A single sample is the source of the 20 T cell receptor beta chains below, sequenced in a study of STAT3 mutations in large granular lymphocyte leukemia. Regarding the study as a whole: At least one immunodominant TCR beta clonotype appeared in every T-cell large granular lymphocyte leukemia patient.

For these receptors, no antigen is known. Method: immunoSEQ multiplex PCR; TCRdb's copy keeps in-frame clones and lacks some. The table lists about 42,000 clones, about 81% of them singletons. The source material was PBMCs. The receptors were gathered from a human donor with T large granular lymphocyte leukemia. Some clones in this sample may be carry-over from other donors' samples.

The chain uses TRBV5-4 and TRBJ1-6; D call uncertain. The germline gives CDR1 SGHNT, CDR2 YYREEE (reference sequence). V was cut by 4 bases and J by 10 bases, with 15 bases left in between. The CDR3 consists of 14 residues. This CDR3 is CASSTRFNGSPLHF. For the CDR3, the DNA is TGTGCCAGCAGCACCCGATTTAACGGCTCACCCCTCCACTTT.

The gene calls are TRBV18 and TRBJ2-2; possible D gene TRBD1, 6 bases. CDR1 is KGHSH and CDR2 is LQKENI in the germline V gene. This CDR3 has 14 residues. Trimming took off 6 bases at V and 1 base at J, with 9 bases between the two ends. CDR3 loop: CASSVQGNTGELFF. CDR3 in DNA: TGTGCCAGCTCGGTACAGGGGAACACCGGGGAGCTGTTTTTT.

CDR3 protein: CASSATGGAEGYTF. The DNA of the CDR3 is TGCGCCAGCAGCGCGACAGGGGGCGCAGAAGGCTACACCTTC. The chain employs TRBV5-1 and TRBJ1-2, with 10 bases aligning to TRBD1. J lost 8 bases, V lost 4 bases, and 8 bases had no gene match. Germline V CDR1 and CDR2: SGHRS, YFSETQ. This CDR3 contains 14 residues. The variable domain in full, completed from reference TRBV5-1 and TRBJ1-2, reads KAGVTQTPRYLIKTRGQQVTLSCSPISGHRSVSWYQQTPGQGLQFLFEYFSETQRNKGNFPGRFSGRQFSNSRSEMNVSTLELGDSALYLCASSATGGAEGYTFGSGTRLTVV.

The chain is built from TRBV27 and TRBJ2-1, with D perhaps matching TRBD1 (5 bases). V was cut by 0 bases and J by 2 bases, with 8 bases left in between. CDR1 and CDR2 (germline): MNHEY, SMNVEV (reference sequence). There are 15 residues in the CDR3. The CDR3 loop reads CASSLSGATYNEQFF. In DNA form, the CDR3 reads TGTGCCAGCAGTTTATCTGGGGCCACCTACAATGAGCAGTTCTTC.

CDR3 nucleotides: TGTGCCAGCCTTACAGGGGAGAACACTGAAGCTTTCTTT. Translating it yields CASLTGENTEAFF. The chain combines TRBV5-8 with TRBJ1-1, with TRBD1 identical over 7 bases. The germline CDR1 and CDR2 sequences are SGHTS and YDEGEE. The length of the CDR3 is 13 residues. The V segment lost 7 bases and the J segment 1 base; nucleotides outside the gene matches: 4.

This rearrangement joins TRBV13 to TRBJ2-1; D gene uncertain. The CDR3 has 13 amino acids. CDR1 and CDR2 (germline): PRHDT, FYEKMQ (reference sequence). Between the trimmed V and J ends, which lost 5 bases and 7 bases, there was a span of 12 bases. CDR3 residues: CASSRPSVNEQFF. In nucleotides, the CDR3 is TGTGCCAGCAGCCGCCCCTCAGTTAATGAGCAGTTCTTC.

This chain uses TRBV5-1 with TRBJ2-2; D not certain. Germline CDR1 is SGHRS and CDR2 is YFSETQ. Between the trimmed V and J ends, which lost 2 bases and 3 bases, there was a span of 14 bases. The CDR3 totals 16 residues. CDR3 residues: CASSFTTALDTGELFF. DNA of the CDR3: TGCGCCAGCAGCTTTACCACAGCACTGGACACCGGGGAGCTGTTTTTT. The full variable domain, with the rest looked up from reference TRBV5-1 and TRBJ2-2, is KAGVTQTPRYLIKTRGQQVTLSCSPISGHRSVSWYQQTPGQGLQFLFEYFSETQRNKGNFPGRFSGRQFSNSRSEMNVSTLELGDSALYLCASSFTTALDTGELFFGEGSRLTVL.

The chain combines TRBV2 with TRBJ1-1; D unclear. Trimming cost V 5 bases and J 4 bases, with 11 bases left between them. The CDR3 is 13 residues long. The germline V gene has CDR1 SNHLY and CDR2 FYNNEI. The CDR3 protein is CASSPGWGTEAFF. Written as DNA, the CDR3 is TGTGCCAGCAGTCCGGGGTGGGGCACTGAAGCTTTCTTT.

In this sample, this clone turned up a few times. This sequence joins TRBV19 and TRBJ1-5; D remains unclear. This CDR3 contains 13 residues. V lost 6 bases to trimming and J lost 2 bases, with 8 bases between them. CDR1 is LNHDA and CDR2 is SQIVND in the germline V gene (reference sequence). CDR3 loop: CASRLLGNQPQHF. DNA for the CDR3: TGTGCCAGTAGATTGTTGGGCAATCAGCCCCAGCATTTT.

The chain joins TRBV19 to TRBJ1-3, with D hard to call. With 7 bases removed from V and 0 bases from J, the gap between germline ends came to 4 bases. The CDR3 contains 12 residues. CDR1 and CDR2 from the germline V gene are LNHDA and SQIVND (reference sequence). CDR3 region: CASTSSGNTIYF. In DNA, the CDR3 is TGTGCCAGTACCAGCTCTGGAAACACCATATATTTT. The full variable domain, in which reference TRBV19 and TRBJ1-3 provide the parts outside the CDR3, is DGGITQSPKYLFRKEGQNVTLSCEQNLNHDAMYWYRQDPGQGLRLIYYSQIVNDFQKGDIAEGYSVSREKKESFPLTVTSAQKNPTAFYLCASTSSGNTIYFGEGSWLTVV.

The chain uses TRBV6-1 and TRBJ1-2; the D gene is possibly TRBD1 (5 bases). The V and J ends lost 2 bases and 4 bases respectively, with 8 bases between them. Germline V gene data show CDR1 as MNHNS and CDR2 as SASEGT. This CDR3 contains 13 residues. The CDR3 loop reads CASSEPGTYGYTF. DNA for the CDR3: TGTGCCAGCAGTGAACCAGGGACCTATGGCTACACCTTC.

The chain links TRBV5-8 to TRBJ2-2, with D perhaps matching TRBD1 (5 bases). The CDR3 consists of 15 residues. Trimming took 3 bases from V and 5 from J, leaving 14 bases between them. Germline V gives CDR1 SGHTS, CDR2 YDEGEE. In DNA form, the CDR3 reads TGTGCCAGCAGCTCGGACATCAGTAGGACCGGGGAGCTGTTTTTT. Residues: CASSSDISRTGELFF. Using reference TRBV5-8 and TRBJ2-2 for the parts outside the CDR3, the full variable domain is EAGVTQSPTHLIKTRGQQATLRCSPISGHTSVYWYQQALGLGLQFLLWYDEGEERNRGNFPPRFSGRQFPNYSSELNVNALELEDSALYLCASSSDISRTGELFFGEGSRLTVL.

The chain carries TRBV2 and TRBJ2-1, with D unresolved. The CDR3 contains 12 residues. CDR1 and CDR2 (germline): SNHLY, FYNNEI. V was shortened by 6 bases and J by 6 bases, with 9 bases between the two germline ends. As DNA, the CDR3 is TGTGCCAGCAGGAGCCTGCTCAATGAGCAGTTCTTC. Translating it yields CASRSLLNEQFF.

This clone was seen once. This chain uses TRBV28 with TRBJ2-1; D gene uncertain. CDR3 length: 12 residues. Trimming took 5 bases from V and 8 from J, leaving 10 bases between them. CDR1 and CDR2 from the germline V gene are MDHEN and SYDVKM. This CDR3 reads CASSHRRHEQFF. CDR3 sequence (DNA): TGTGCCAGCAGTCACAGAAGGCATGAGCAGTTCTTC.

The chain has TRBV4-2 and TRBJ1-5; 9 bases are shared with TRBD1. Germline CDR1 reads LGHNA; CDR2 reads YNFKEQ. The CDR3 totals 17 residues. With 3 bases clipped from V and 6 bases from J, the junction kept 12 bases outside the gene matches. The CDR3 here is CASSQARAGTGSQPQHF. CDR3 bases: TGTGCCAGCAGCCAGGCCCGGGCGGGGACAGGGAGTCAGCCCCAGCATTTT.

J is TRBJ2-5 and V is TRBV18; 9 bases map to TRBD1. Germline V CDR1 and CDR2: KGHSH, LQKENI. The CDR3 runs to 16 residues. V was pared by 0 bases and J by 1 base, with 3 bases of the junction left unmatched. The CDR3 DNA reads TGTGCCAGCTCACCACCCCTGACAGGGGGCCAAGAGACCCAGTACTTC. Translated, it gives CASSPPLTGGQETQYF.

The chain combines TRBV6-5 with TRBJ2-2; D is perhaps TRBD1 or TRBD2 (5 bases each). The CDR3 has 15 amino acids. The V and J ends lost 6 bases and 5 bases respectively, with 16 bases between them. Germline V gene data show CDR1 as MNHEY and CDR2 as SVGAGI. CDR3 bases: TGTGCCAGCAGGCCGGGGCTTTCCGGGACCGGGGAGCTGTTTTTT. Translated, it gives CASRPGLSGTGELFF.

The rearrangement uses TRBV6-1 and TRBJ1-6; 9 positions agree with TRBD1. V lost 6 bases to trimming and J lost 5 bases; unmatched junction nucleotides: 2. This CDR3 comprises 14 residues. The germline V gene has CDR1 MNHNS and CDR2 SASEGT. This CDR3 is CASSGTGNNSPLHF. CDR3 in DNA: TGTGCCAGCAGCGGGACAGGGAATAATTCACCCCTCCACTTT.

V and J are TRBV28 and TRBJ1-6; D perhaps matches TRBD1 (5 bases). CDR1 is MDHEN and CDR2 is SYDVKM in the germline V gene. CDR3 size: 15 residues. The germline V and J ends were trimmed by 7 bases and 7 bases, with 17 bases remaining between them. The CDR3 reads CASIGRSGNNSPLHF. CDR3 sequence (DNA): TGTGCCAGCATCGGACGATCAGGGAACAATTCACCCCTCCACTTT.

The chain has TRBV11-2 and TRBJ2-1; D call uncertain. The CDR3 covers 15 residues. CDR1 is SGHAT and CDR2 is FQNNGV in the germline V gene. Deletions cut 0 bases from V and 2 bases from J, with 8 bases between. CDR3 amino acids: CASSLEDSPYNEQFF. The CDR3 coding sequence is TGTGCCAGCAGCTTAGAGGATAGTCCCTACAATGAGCAGTTCTTC.